The present TCR beta chain was sequenced within a study of cytotoxic CD8 clonotypes in ibrutinib-treated CLL. Across the whole study: After median 68 months, around 15 stayed in remission, about 12 progressed; responses roughly 24 partial, 2 complete.

Study-wide results and limits: Progressing and sustained-remission patients had different sampling times.

This CDR3 has 17 amino acids. V trimming: 7 bases; J trimming: 0 bases; junction bases outside the gene matches: 12. Germline CDR1 and CDR2: LNHDA and SQIVND (reference sequence). Note on this clone: The antigen is undetermined.

The targeted sequencing depth was 1 in 200,000 to 1 in 1 million T cells. Libraries were prepared by immunoSEQ multiplex PCR; TCRdb keeps only in-frame clonotypes and omits some of them. This sample has more than 200,000 clones; approximately 79% occur once, and the top ten carry around 10%. The receptor was isolated from a human donor with chronic lymphocytic leukemia. V and J are TRBV19 and TRBJ2-1; 7 bases are a match to TRBD1. The specimen was PBMCs, collected after 12 months of ibrutinib treatment. In DNA, the CDR3 is TGTGCCAGTACGCGACAGGGTGCATTGGGCTCCTACAATGAGCAGTTCTTC. This sequence encodes CASTRQGALGSYNEQFF.